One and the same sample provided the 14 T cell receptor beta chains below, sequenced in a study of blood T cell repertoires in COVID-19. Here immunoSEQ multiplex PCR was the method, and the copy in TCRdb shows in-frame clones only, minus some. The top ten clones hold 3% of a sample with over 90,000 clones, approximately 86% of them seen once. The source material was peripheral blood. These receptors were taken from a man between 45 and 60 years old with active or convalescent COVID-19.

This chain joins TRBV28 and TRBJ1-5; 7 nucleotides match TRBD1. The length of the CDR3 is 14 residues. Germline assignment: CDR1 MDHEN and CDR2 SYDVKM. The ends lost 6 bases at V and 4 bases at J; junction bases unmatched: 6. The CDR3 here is CASRTGQENQPQHF. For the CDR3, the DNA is TGTGCCAGCAGAACAGGACAGGAGAATCAGCCCCAGCATTTT.

The CDR3 DNA follows: TGTGCCAGCACCCTGGGAGGCCCCGCCACTGAAGCTTTCTTT. It specifies CASTLGGPATEAFF. V usage is TRBV6-5 and J usage is TRBJ1-1; D remains ambiguous. The V end lost 7 bases, the J end lost 4 bases, and 16 bases lay between the germline ends. Germline V gene data show CDR1 as MNHEY and CDR2 as SVGAGI. The CDR3 totals 14 residues.

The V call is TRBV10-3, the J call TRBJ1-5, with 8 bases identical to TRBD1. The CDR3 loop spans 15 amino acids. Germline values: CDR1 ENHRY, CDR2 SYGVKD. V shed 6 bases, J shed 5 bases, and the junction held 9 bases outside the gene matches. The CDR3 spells CAIREGQAGDQPQHF. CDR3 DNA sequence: TGTGCCATCAGGGAGGGACAGGCTGGGGATCAGCCCCAGCATTTT.

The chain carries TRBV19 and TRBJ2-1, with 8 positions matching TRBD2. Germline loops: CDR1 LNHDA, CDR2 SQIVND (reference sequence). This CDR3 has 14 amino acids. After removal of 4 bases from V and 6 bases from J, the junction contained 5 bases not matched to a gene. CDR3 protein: CASSTLAGGNEQFF. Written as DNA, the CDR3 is TGTGCCAGTAGTACCCTGGCGGGGGGCAATGAGCAGTTCTTC.

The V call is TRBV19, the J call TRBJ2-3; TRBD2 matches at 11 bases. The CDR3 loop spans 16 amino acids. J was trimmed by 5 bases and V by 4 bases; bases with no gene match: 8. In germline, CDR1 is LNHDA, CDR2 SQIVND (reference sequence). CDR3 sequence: CASSTATSGVGDTQYF. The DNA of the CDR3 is TGTGCCAGTAGTACCGCGACTAGCGGGGTAGGAGATACGCAGTATTTT.

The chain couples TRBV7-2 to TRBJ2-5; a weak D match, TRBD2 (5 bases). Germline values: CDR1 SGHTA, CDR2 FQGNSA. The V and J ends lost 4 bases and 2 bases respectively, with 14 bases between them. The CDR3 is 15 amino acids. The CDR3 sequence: CASSSTTLRQETQYF. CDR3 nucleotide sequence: TGTGCCAGCAGCTCGACTACTCTCCGTCAAGAGACCCAGTACTTC.

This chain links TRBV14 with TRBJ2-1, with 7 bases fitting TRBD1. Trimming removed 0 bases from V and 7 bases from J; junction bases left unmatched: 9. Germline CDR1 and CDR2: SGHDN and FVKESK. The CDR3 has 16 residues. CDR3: CASSQEGRGSGNEQFF. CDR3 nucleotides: TGTGCCAGCAGCCAAGAGGGCAGGGGGTCTGGGAATGAGCAGTTCTTC.

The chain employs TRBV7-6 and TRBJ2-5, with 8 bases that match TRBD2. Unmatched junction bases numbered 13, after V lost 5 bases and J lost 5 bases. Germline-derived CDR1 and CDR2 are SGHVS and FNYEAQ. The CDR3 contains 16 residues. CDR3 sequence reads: CASSQSSSGGGETQYF. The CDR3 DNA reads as TGTGCCAGCAGCCAAAGCAGCAGCGGGGGCGGGGAGACCCAGTACTTC.

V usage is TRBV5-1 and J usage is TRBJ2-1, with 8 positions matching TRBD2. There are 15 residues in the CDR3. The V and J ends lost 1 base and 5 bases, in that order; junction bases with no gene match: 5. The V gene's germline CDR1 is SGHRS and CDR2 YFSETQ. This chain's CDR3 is CASSLPGGGHNEQFF. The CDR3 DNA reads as TGCGCCAGCAGCTTGCCCGGGGGGGGGCACAATGAGCAGTTCTTC.

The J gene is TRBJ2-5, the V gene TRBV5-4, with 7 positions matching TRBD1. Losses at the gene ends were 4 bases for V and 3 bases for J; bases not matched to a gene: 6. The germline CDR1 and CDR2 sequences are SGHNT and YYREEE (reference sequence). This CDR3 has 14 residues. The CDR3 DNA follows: TGTGCCAGCAGCCCGACAGGGAATAAAGAGACCCAGTACTTC. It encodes CASSPTGNKETQYF.

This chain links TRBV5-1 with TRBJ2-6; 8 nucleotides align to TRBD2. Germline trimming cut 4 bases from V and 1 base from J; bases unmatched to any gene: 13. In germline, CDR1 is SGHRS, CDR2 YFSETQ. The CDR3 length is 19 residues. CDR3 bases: TGCGCCAGCAGCCCGGAGGCGGGGGGCGTTGGGTCTGGGGCCAACGTCCTGACTTTC. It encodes CASSPEAGGVGSGANVLTF.

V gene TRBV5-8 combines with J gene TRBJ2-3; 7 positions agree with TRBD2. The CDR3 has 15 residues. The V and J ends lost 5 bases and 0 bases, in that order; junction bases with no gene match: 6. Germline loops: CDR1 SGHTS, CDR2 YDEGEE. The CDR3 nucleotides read TGTGCCAGCAGACCGGGACTACCAAGCACAGATACGCAGTATTTT. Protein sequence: CASRPGLPSTDTQYF.

CDR3 region: CAISEWGGPQHF. CDR3 coding DNA: TGTGCCATCAGTGAGTGGGGGGGGCCCCAGCATTTT. The rearrangement links TRBV10-3 to TRBJ1-5, with D maybe TRBD1 (5 bases). Deletions cut 1 base from V and 9 bases from J, with 7 bases between. CDR1 and CDR2 from the germline V gene are ENHRY and SYGVKD. The CDR3 contains 12 residues.

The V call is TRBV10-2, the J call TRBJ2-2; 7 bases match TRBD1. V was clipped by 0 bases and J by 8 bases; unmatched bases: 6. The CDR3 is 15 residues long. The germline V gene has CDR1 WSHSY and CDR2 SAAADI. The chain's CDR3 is CASSESTGLWGELFF. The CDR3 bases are TGCGCCAGCAGTGAGTCGACAGGGCTCTGGGGGGAGCTGTTTTTT.